The clone carrying this TCR beta chain has a count of ten or more. The data stem from a study of T-cell reconstitution after alpha-beta-depleted transplantation in children. V lost 2 bases, J lost 3 bases, and 11 bases lay in between. This CDR3 comprises 15 residues. The germline V gene encodes CDR1 LGHNA and CDR2 YSLEER. Construction of the TCRbeta library involved unique molecular identifiers. TCRdb reprocessed the PCR reads with MiXCR, giving one entry per CDR3 protein. The profile shows about 240,000 distinct CDR3 sequences, 12% of them singletons. The sequencing here drew on PBMCs from the stem cell graft donor, taken from the stem cell graft. The chain has TRBV4-3 and TRBJ2-1, with D perhaps TRBD2 (6 bases). This receptor was taken from a human donor who donated a stem cell graft to a child with acute lymphoblastic leukemia. This chain's CDR3 is CASSQRIADYNEQFF. The CDR3 region has the DNA TGCGCCAGCAGCCAACGAATAGCGGACTACAATGAGCAGTTCTTC.